This TCR beta chain came from a study of response to subunit inactivated influenza vaccine (dated by TCRdb to the late 2010s). With respect to the entire study: To follow how T cells responded to a trivalent subunit inactivated influenza vaccine, the researchers relied on deep quantitative profiling of the T cell receptor repertoire. What the work shows at the level of the full study, not this receptor alone: It was suggested by the authors that each seasonal influenza vaccination may recruit only a limited number of new T cells.

This clonotype was seen a few times. The target of this receptor is not known. No base-level quality is on record; no much larger clone is a single base apart. The library relied on RT-PCR. Sequenced using an Illumina HiSeq 2500. Using fastp trimming at Q25 and MiXCR clonotype assembly, TCRdb reanalyzed the public sequencing data and kept in-frame beta chains. Identical CDR3 protein sequences are pooled into one entry, listed with their most common genes and DNA. The sample has hundreds of thousands of distinct CDR3 sequences on record, 15% to 18% of them singletons. 11% of the sample belongs to the ten largest clones. CDR1 and CDR2 are read off the germline V gene as MDHEN and SYDVKM. From cysteine to phenylalanine, the CDR3 is 15 amino acids long. The sequence is cut down to CDR3 DNA, 45 bases in frame from base 1. V is cut back by 5 bases and J by 9 bases, with 10 bases in the junction unmatched.

The sample here was PBMCs from blood, taken 11 to 12 days after vaccination. The receptor's source is a man aged 50 or older who received an inactivated influenza vaccine. Donor details come from another sample of the same person, matched by shared clones. The chain is assembled from TRBV28 and TRBJ2-3; TRBD2 lines up with 11 middle nucleotides. The DNA sequence is given as TGTGCCAGCAGTGTAGCGGGAGGGTATTTTGAGACGCAGTATTTT. Its translation is CASSVAGGYFETQYF. Here the CDR3 is joined to the reference TRBV28 and TRBJ2-3 genes, and the full variable domain is: DVKVTQSSRYLVKRTGEKVFLECVQDMDHENMFWYRQDPGLGLRLIYFSYDVKMKEKGDIPEGYSVSREKKERFSLILESASTNQTSMYLCASSVAGGYFETQYFGPGTRLTVL.